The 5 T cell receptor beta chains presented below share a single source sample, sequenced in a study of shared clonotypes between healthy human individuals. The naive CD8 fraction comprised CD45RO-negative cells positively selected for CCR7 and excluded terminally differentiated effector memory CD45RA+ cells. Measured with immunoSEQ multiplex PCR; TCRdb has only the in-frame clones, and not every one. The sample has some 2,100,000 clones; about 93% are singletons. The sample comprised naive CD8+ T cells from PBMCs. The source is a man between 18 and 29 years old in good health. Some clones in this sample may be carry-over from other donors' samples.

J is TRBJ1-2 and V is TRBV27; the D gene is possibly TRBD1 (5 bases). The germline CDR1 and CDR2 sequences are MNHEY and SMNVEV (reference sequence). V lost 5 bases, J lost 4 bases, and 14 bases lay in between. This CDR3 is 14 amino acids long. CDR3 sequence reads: CASSPGGSSYGYTF. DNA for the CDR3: TGTGCCAGCAGTCCCGGGGGATCCTCCTATGGCTACACCTTC.

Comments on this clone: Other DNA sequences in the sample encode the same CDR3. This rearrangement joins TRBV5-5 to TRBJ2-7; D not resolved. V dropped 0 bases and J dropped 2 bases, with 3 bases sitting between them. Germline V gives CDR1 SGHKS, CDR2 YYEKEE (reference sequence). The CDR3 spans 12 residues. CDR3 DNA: TGTGCCAGCAGCTTGGTTCCCTACGAGCAGTACTTC. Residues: CASSLVPYEQYF.

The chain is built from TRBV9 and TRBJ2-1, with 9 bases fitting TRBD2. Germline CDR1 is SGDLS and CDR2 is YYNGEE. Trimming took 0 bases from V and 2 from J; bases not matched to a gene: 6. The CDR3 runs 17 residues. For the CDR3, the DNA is TGTGCCAGCAGCGTAGTACCTAGCGGGGCGACCTACAATGAGCAGTTCTTC. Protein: CASSVVPSGATYNEQFF.

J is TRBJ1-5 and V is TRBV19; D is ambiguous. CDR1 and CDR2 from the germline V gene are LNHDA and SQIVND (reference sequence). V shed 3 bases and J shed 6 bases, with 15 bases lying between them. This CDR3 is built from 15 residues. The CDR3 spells CASSMGRAAGQPQHF. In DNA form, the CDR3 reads TGTGCCAGTAGTATGGGTAGGGCGGCGGGTCAGCCCCAGCATTTT.

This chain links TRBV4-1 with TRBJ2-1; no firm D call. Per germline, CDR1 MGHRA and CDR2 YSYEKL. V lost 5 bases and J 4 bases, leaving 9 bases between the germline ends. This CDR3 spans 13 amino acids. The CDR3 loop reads CASSNAPYNEQFF. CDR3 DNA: TGCGCCAGCAGCAACGCGCCATACAATGAGCAGTTCTTC.